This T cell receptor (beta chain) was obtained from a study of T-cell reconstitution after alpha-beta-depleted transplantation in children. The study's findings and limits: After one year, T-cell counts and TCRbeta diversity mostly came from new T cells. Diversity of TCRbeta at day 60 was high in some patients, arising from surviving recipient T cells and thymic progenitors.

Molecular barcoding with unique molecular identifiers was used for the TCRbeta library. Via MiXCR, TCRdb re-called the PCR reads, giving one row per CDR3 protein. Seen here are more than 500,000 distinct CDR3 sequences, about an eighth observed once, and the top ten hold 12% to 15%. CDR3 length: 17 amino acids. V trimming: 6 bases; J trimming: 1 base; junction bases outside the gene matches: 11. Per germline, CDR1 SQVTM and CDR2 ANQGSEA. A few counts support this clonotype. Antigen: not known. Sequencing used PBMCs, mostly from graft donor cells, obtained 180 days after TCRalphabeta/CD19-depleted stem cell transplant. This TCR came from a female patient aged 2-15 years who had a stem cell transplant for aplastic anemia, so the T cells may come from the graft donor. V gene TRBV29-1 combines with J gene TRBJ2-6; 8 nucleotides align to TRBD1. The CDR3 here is CSVATGAFVSGANVLTF. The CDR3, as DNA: TGCAGCGTGGCGACAGGGGCGTTTGTTTCTGGGGCCAACGTCCTGACTTTC.